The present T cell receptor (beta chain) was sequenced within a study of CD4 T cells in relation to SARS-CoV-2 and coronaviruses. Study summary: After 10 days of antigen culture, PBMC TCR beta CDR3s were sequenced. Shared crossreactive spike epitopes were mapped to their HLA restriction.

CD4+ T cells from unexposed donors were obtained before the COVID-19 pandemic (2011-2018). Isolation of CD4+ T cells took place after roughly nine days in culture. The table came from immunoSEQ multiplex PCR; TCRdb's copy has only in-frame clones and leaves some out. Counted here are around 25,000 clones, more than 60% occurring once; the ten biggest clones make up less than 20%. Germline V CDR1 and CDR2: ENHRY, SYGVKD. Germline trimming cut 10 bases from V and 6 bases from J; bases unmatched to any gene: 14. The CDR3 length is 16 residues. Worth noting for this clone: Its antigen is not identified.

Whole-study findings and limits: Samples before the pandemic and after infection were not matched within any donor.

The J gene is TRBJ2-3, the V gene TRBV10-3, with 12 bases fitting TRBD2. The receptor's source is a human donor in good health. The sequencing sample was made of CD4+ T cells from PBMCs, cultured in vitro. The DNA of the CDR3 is TGTGCCACTCGACAGCCTAGCGGGAGGGCGGCGGATACGCAGTATTTT. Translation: CATRQPSGRAADTQYF.